These 29 T cell receptor beta chains came from one sample sequenced in a study of control samples from healthy donors and cancer patients. Sequenced by immunoSEQ multiplex PCR; TCRdb stores in-frame clones only, minus some. Here the sample spans 90,000 or so clones, approximately 84% being singletons. The sample comprised PBMCs. The receptors here all came from a man between 65 and 85 years old with lung cancer.

The chain's CDR3 is CASSWDRGGNTGELFF. The CDR3 coding sequence is TGCGCCAGCAGCTGGGACAGGGGCGGGAACACCGGGGAGCTGTTTTTT. This rearrangement joins TRBV5-1 to TRBJ2-2; 10 nucleotides line up with TRBD1. The CDR3 is 16 amino acids. The V gene end was trimmed by 3 bases and the J gene end by 1 base; junction bases not matched to a gene: 3. The germline CDR1 and CDR2 sequences are SGHRS and YFSETQ.

This chain uses TRBV24-1 with TRBJ1-2; 10 bases align to TRBD1. Germline lookup yields CDR1 KGHDR and CDR2 SFDVKD. J lost 4 bases, V lost 3 bases, and 7 bases had no gene match. This CDR3 is 16 amino acids long. The CDR3 nucleotides read TGTGCCACCAGTGATGCGGACAGGGGGGATTCCTATGGCTACACCTTC. This gives the protein CATSDADRGDSYGYTF.

The chain combines TRBV5-1 with TRBJ2-7; D is perhaps TRBD1 (6 bases). The CDR3 extends over 13 amino acids. The ends were cut back, 6 bases at V and 5 bases at J, with 15 bases in the middle. Germline assignment: CDR1 SGHRS and CDR2 YFSETQ. The CDR3 region is CASKLDSRDEQYF. The CDR3, as DNA: TGCGCCAGCAAGTTGGACAGTCGGGACGAGCAGTACTTC.

This chain joins TRBV27 and TRBJ2-7, with TRBD2 identical over 11 bases. V was pared by 6 bases and J by 6 bases, with 19 bases of the junction left unmatched. The CDR3 loop spans 18 amino acids. The germline V gene has CDR1 MNHEY and CDR2 SMNVEV (reference sequence). The CDR3 DNA is TGTGCCAGCAGCCGTCCGGGACCGAGCCGACTAGCGGGGAGCGAGCAGTACTTC. Translation gives CASSRPGPSRLAGSEQYF.

The chain links TRBV19 to TRBJ1-2; possible D gene TRBD1, 6 bases. The CDR3 covers 15 residues. From germline, CDR1 is LNHDA and CDR2 SQIVND (reference sequence). The ends were cut back, 3 bases at V and 4 bases at J, with 15 bases in the middle. CDR3 loop: CASSIAQGGLYGYTF. The CDR3 DNA is TGTGCCAGTAGTATTGCACAGGGAGGACTCTATGGCTACACCTTC.

The chain carries TRBV27 and TRBJ1-3, with 7 bases identical to TRBD1. The ends lost 6 bases at V and 0 bases at J; junction bases unmatched: 8. The germline V gene has CDR1 MNHEY and CDR2 SMNVEV (reference sequence). The CDR3 is 16 amino acids. CDR3 amino acids: CASRGTVPFSGNTIYF. The CDR3, as DNA: TGTGCCAGCAGGGGGACAGTCCCTTTCTCTGGAAACACCATATATTTT.

The V call is TRBV30, the J call TRBJ1-6; D may be TRBD1 (5 bases). Trimming pared 3 bases from V and 0 bases from J, leaving 15 bases between. CDR1 and CDR2 from the germline V gene are GTSNPN and SVGIG (reference sequence). The CDR3 totals 17 residues. CDR3 sequence reads: CAWSDYPGSSYNSPLHF. The CDR3 bases are TGTGCCTGGAGCGATTACCCAGGGAGCTCCTATAATTCACCCCTCCACTTT.

This clone was observed a few times. V usage is TRBV29-1 and J usage is TRBJ1-4, with D possibly matching TRBD1 (6 bases). The V gene lost 8 bases and the J gene lost 4 bases, with 17 bases spanning the gap. The CDR3 is 14 residues long. Germline CDR1 reads SQVTM; CDR2 reads ANQGSEA. This CDR3 is CSSKRGAGNEKLFF. The CDR3, as DNA: TGCAGCTCAAAACGGGGGGCGGGTAATGAAAAACTGTTTTTT. The entire variable domain, with the rest obtained from reference TRBV29-1 and TRBJ1-4, is as follows: SAVISQKPSRDICQRGTSLTIQCQVDSQVTMMFWYRQQPGQSLTLIATANQGSEATYESGFVIDKFPISRPNLTFSTLTVSNMSPEDSSIYLCSSKRGAGNEKLFFGSGTQLSVL.

The V call is TRBV6-5, the J call TRBJ2-4; 11 bases fit TRBD2. The CDR3 extends over 16 amino acids. V gave up 2 bases and J gave up 4 bases; unmatched junction bases: 4. Germline values: CDR1 MNHEY, CDR2 SVGAGI. The CDR3 DNA reads TGTGCCAGCAGTTACCTGACTAGCGGGGTAAAAAACATTCAGTACTTC. Translation: CASSYLTSGVKNIQYF.

The chain uses TRBV25-1 and TRBJ1-4, with D possibly being TRBD1 (5 bases). Germline V gene data show CDR1 as MGHDK and CDR2 as SYGVNS. This CDR3 spans 14 amino acids. V shed 1 base and J shed 8 bases, with 11 bases lying between them. In DNA form, the CDR3 reads TGTGCCAGCAGTGAATCAAAGGGGCCGGAAAAACTGTTTTTT. Protein: CASSESKGPEKLFF.

The CDR3 reads CSAKNGAELFF. The CDR3 DNA follows: TGCAGTGCTAAAAACGGAGCGGAGCTGTTTTTT. The V and J genes are TRBV20-1 and TRBJ2-2; unclear D gene. CDR1 DFQATT and CDR2 SNEGSKA come from the germline V gene (reference sequence). The CDR3 runs 11 residues. Between the trimmed V and J ends, which lost 4 bases and 10 bases, there was a span of 10 bases.

This chain connects TRBV9 to TRBJ2-1, with D uncertain. V lost 3 bases to trimming and J lost 1 base, with 5 bases between them. The CDR3 spans 13 residues. Germline lookup yields CDR1 SGDLS and CDR2 YYNGEE. The CDR3 coding sequence is TGTGCCAGCAGCGCCCAGTCCTACAATGAGCAGTTCTTC. Translating gives CASSAQSYNEQFF.

This chain connects TRBV24-1 to TRBJ1-2; the D is unclear. The V gene's germline CDR1 is KGHDR and CDR2 SFDVKD. This CDR3 region has 13 residues. V lost 4 bases to trimming and J lost 1 base, with 6 bases between them. The CDR3 nucleotides are TGTGCCACCAGTGACAGCCTTAACTATGGCTACACCTTC. It yields the protein CATSDSLNYGYTF.

The gene calls are TRBV13 and TRBJ1-5, with 8 positions matching TRBD1. V shed 1 base, J shed 5 bases, and the junction held 4 bases outside the gene matches. CDR1 PRHDT and CDR2 FYEKMQ come from the germline V gene (reference sequence). This CDR3 comprises 15 residues. The CDR3 loop is CASSLEAGGHQPQHF. The CDR3, as DNA: TGTGCCAGCAGCTTAGAAGCAGGGGGCCATCAGCCCCAGCATTTT. Combining the CDR3 with reference TRBV13 and TRBJ1-5 gives the whole variable domain AAGVIQSPRHLIKEKRETATLKCYPIPRHDTVYWYQQGPGQDPQFLISFYEKMQSDKGSIPDRFSAQQFSDYHSELNMSSLELGDSALYFCASSLEAGGHQPQHFGDGTRLSIL.

This chain uses TRBV5-6 with TRBJ1-2; tentatively, D is TRBD1 (6 bases). This CDR3 has 14 residues. Germline lookup yields CDR1 SGHDT and CDR2 YYEEEE. The ends were cut back, 4 bases at V and 1 base at J, with 11 bases in the middle. The CDR3 DNA sequence: TGTGCCAGCAGCCCCACAGGGATTAACTATGGCTACACCTTC. This codes for CASSPTGINYGYTF.

The chain recombines TRBV7-2 with TRBJ2-1; possibly TRBD2 for D (7 bases). Germline CDR1 SGHTA, CDR2 FQGNSA. The CDR3 runs 15 residues. Trimming removed 5 bases from V and 10 bases from J, with 21 bases in between. CDR3 sequence (DNA): TGTGCCAGCAGCCTGGGACTATCGCTAGGGGGAGAGCAGTTCTTC. Encoded protein: CASSLGLSLGGEQFF.

The rearrangement links TRBV6-5 to TRBJ1-1, with D possibly being TRBD1 (6 bases). This CDR3 comprises 14 residues. Trimming pared 7 bases from V and 0 bases from J, leaving 12 bases between. In germline, CDR1 is MNHEY, CDR2 SVGAGI. This CDR3 reads CASTRTAMNTEAFF. The CDR3, as DNA: TGTGCCAGCACCAGGACAGCCATGAACACTGAAGCTTTCTTT.

The chain joins TRBV3-1 (or the pseudogene TRBV3-2) to TRBJ1-2, with a weak D call TRBD1 (5 bases). The CDR3 runs to 17 residues. Germline values: CDR1 LGHDT, CDR2 YNNKEL (reference sequence). V was clipped by 0 bases and J by 4 bases, with 18 bases between them. The CDR3 DNA sequence: TGTGCCAGCAGCCAAGAAGCGGGCAGGCAGGGAACCTATGGCTACACCTTC. It encodes CASSQEAGRQGTYGYTF.

The V call is TRBV5-4, the J call TRBJ2-2, with 10 bases matching TRBD2. Germline V lookup: CDR1 SGHNT, CDR2 YYREEE (reference sequence). J lost 5 bases, V lost 4 bases, and 5 bases had no gene match. The CDR3 runs 15 residues. The CDR3 here is CASSILAGSTGELFF. CDR3 coding DNA: TGTGCCAGCAGCATACTAGCGGGGAGTACCGGGGAGCTGTTTTTT.

V and J are TRBV9 and TRBJ2-5, with TRBD2 matching 8 bases. With V trimmed by 2 bases and J by 3 bases, 6 bases remained unmatched. The CDR3 is made up of 15 amino acids. Germline assignment: CDR1 SGDLS and CDR2 YYNGEE. For the CDR3, the DNA is TGTGCCAGCAGCGTTAGGGCGGGGGGAGAAGAGACCCAGTACTTC. Amino acid sequence: CASSVRAGGEETQYF.

V is TRBV7-9 and J is TRBJ2-4, with 9 bases matching TRBD1. This CDR3 has 17 residues. The germline gives CDR1 SEHNR, CDR2 FQNEAQ (reference sequence). Losses at the gene ends were 5 bases for V and 3 bases for J; bases not matched to a gene: 11. CDR3 nucleotides: TGTGCCAGCAGCGACGGGACAGGGTCAGAAGTCAAAAACATTCAGTACTTC. Encoded protein: CASSDGTGSEVKNIQYF.

The chain uses TRBV3-1 (or the pseudogene TRBV3-2) and TRBJ2-3, with TRBD2 as a possible D gene (6 bases). V was clipped by 6 bases and J by 6 bases, with 16 bases between them. The CDR3 contains 14 residues. Germline CDR1 is LGHDT and CDR2 is YNNKEL (reference sequence). As DNA, the CDR3 is TGTGCCAGCAGACGGGGGACCCCCCCGGATACGCAGTATTTT. Its protein product is CASRRGTPPDTQYF.

V and J are TRBV6-2 or TRBV6-3 and TRBJ1-2; D uncertain. V was clipped by 0 bases and J by 2 bases, with 4 bases between them. Germline assignment: CDR1 MNHEY and CDR2 SVGEGT. CDR3 length equals 13 residues. This CDR3 reads CASSYSQNYGYTF. The CDR3 DNA is TGTGCCAGCAGTTACTCCCAGAACTATGGCTACACCTTC.

This chain links TRBV7-9 with TRBJ1-6; maybe TRBD1 (5 bases). Trimming took 5 bases from V and 4 from J, leaving 12 bases between them. Germline lookup yields CDR1 SEHNR and CDR2 FQNEAQ (reference sequence). This CDR3 is built from 15 residues. CDR3 nucleotide sequence: TGTGCCAGCAGCCCCGGGACGGCTTATAATTCACCCCTCCACTTT. It translates to CASSPGTAYNSPLHF.

V gene TRBV5-1 combines with J gene TRBJ1-3; no firm D call. This CDR3 has 15 residues. Germline CDR1 and CDR2: SGHRS and YFSETQ. Trimming pared 4 bases from V and 2 bases from J, leaving 13 bases between. CDR3 nucleotides: TGCGCCAGCAGCCCTGCTGGCCAGGCTGGAAACACCATATATTTT. Translated, it gives CASSPAGQAGNTIYF. The complete variable domain, with remaining parts taken from reference TRBV5-1 and TRBJ1-3, reads KAGVTQTPRYLIKTRGQQVTLSCSPISGHRSVSWYQQTPGQGLQFLFEYFSETQRNKGNFPGRFSGRQFSNSRSEMNVSTLELGDSALYLCASSPAGQAGNTIYFGEGSWLTVV.

J is TRBJ2-7 and V is TRBV30; 8 nucleotides align to TRBD2. The ends lost 4 bases at V and 1 base at J; junction bases unmatched: 6. CDR1 is GTSNPN, CDR2 SVGIG, per germline (reference sequence). This CDR3 has 14 residues. The CDR3 loop is CAWTPSGYSYEQYF. In DNA, the CDR3 is TGTGCCTGGACCCCTAGCGGGTATTCCTACGAGCAGTACTTC.

This chain uses TRBV5-5 with TRBJ2-1; D may match TRBD1 or TRBD2 (5 bases each). V shed 2 bases and J shed 8 bases, with 14 bases lying between them. Germline V gene sequence: CDR1 SGHKS, CDR2 YYEKEE (reference sequence). The CDR3 loop spans 14 amino acids. The CDR3 coding sequence is TGTGCCAGCAGCTTCGGGGCCCCCCTCTATGAGCAGTTCTTC. Its protein product is CASSFGAPLYEQFF.

The rearrangement joins TRBV2 to TRBJ2-1; maybe TRBD2 (5 bases). The CDR3 extends over 16 amino acids. V was clipped by 3 bases and J by 3 bases, with 15 bases between them. CDR1 SNHLY and CDR2 FYNNEI come from the germline V gene. The CDR3 DNA is TGTGCCAGCAGTGACAGGCGGGCCGAACTCTACAATGAGCAGTTCTTC. Translating it yields CASSDRRAELYNEQFF.

This clone was seen repeatedly, ten times or more. The sample holds other DNA sequences that translate to the same CDR3. The V gene is TRBV12-3 or TRBV12-4, the J gene TRBJ2-7, with TRBD1 identical over 9 bases. Unmatched junction bases numbered 3, after V lost 3 bases and J lost 6 bases. This CDR3 has 13 amino acids. CDR3 sequence: CASSFGTGREQYF. The CDR3 DNA reads as TGTGCCAGCAGTTTCGGGACAGGGCGCGAGCAGTACTTC.